This T cell receptor (beta chain) was captured by sequencing in a study of early T cells in non-severe SARS-CoV-2 infection. Study-level background: Unpaired chains resulted from sequencing bulk RNA of unsorted whole blood.

In the case of this clonotype: Antigen: not known.

Study-wide results and limits: Matching against VDJdb likely underestimated virus-specific expansions, favoring anti-spike CD8.

Each cDNA molecule carried a unique molecular identifier. TCRdb analysed the 5' RACE reads with MiXCR anew, one entry per CDR3 protein. Here the sample spans more than 65,000 distinct CDR3 sequences, roughly 4.6% being singletons. Germline CDR1 MDHEN, CDR2 SYDVKM. The CDR3 runs to 14 residues. V lost 3 bases and J 4 bases, leaving 12 bases between the germline ends. The chain uses TRBV28 and TRBJ1-2, with D perhaps TRBD1 (6 bases). This sample comprised whole blood, obtained at baseline. The source is an adult who was a healthcare worker with PCR-confirmed SARS-CoV-2 infection or an uninfected control (not recorded which). The donor label of this sample is uncertain. The CDR3, as DNA: TGTGCCAGCAGTTTTTTGGACAGATCCTATGGCTACACCTTC. Protein product: CASSFLDRSYGYTF.